A single sample gave rise to the 15 T cell receptor beta chains below, sequenced in a study of cytomegalovirus exposure and HLA in healthy donors. Some clones are missing from TCRdb's copy, which holds only in-frame ones; the method was immunoSEQ multiplex PCR. Here the sample spans 90,000 to 100,000 clones, approximately 93% being singletons. The sample was PBMCs. Every receptor here comes from a woman in her 30s in good health and CMV-seropositive.

The chain recombines TRBV27 with TRBJ2-1; D is undetermined. CDR1 and CDR2 from the germline V gene are MNHEY and SMNVEV (reference sequence). Trimming left V 5 bases short and J 0 bases short, with 8 bases between. The length of the CDR3 is 14 residues. The CDR3 DNA reads as TGTGCCAGCAGTGCGTTTAGCTCCTACAATGAGCAGTTCTTC. This translates into CASSAFSSYNEQFF.

The genes are TRBV28 and TRBJ1-1; D gene unclear. Germline CDR1 is MDHEN and CDR2 is SYDVKM. The CDR3 is 15 amino acids. Trimming cost V 2 bases and J 0 bases, with 10 bases left between them. In nucleotides, the CDR3 is TGTGCCAGCAGTTTAAGGCGGGCACTGAACACTGAAGCTTTCTTT. It yields the protein CASSLRRALNTEAFF.

This clone occurred once. The V gene is TRBV10-3, the J gene TRBJ1-2; D perhaps matches TRBD1 (5 bases). The length of the CDR3 is 14 residues. CDR1 is ENHRY, CDR2 SYGVKD, per germline. V was trimmed by 0 bases and J by 3 bases, leaving 8 bases between them. The CDR3: CAISESLTDYGYTF. CDR3 nucleotides: TGTGCCATCAGTGAGTCTTTGACAGACTATGGCTACACCTTC.

The V gene is TRBV19, the J gene TRBJ1-2; a possible D gene is TRBD1 (5 bases). The CDR3 runs to 14 residues. CDR1 LNHDA and CDR2 SQIVND come from the germline V gene (reference sequence). V gave up 1 base and J gave up 5 bases, with 11 bases separating them. In DNA, the CDR3 is TGTGCCAGTAGTATAGCTCCAGGGTCGTATGGCTACACCTTC. It specifies CASSIAPGSYGYTF.

CDR3: CSVELGEATDTQYF. The CDR3 DNA reads as TGCAGCGTTGAACTAGGGGAAGCCACAGATACGCAGTATTTT. The chain carries TRBV29-1 and TRBJ2-3, with D perhaps TRBD1 (5 bases). Trimming left V 2 bases short and J 2 bases short, with 11 bases between. The germline CDR1 and CDR2 sequences are SQVTM and ANQGSEA. The CDR3 is 14 residues long.

This clone was recorded only once. The genes are TRBV6-5 and TRBJ2-4, with a possible D match to TRBD2 (5 bases). This CDR3 spans 16 amino acids. Trimming took off 2 bases at V and 3 bases at J, with 14 bases between the two ends. Germline assignment: CDR1 MNHEY and CDR2 SVGAGI. DNA of the CDR3: TGTGCCAGCAGTTACGGACCGGGGAGTCTCAAAAACATTCAGTACTTC. This encodes CASSYGPGSLKNIQYF.

The chain combines TRBV29-1 with TRBJ2-3; TRBD1 matches 8 bases. The CDR3 has 15 residues. Germline V lookup: CDR1 SQVTM, CDR2 ANQGSEA. With V trimmed by 7 bases and J by 0 bases, 9 bases remained unmatched. CDR3 protein: CSAGVQGVSTDTQYF. As DNA, the CDR3 is TGCAGCGCCGGGGTACAGGGGGTTAGCACAGATACGCAGTATTTT.

DNA of the CDR3: TGTGCCAGTAGTATGAGGGAGGGTGGCACTGAAGCTTTCTTT. Translated: CASSMREGGTEAFF. This sequence joins TRBV19 and TRBJ1-1; the D is unclear. Deletions cut 3 bases from V and 4 bases from J, with 12 bases between. The CDR3 extends over 14 amino acids. Germline V gene lookup returns CDR1 LNHDA and CDR2 SQIVND (reference sequence). The entire variable domain, with the rest obtained from reference TRBV19 and TRBJ1-1, is as follows: DGGITQSPKYLFRKEGQNVTLSCEQNLNHDAMYWYRQDPGQGLRLIYYSQIVNDFQKGDIAEGYSVSREKKESFPLTVTSAQKNPTAFYLCASSMREGGTEAFFGQGTRLTVV.

The chain joins TRBV6-4 to TRBJ2-3; 9 nucleotides align to TRBD1. This CDR3 is built from 16 residues. Germline V lookup: CDR1 MRHNA, CDR2 SNTAGT. Germline trimming cut 2 bases from V and 0 bases from J; bases unmatched to any gene: 3. The CDR3 protein is CASSDVGQGSTDTQYF. In nucleotides, the CDR3 is TGTGCCAGCAGTGACGTGGGACAGGGAAGCACAGATACGCAGTATTTT.

This clone was detected only once. The V gene is TRBV29-1, the J gene TRBJ1-2; 9 bases match TRBD1. The germline CDR1 and CDR2 sequences are SQVTM and ANQGSEA. V trimming: 7 bases; J trimming: 8 bases; junction bases outside the gene matches: 8. The CDR3 runs 12 residues. CDR3 bases: TGCAGCGCCCAGAACAGGGGGCTGGGCTACACCTTC. This encodes CSAQNRGLGYTF.

The V gene is TRBV14, the J gene TRBJ2-2; possible D gene TRBD2, 6 bases. V was pared by 6 bases and J by 5 bases, with 19 bases between. CDR1 SGHDN and CDR2 FVKESK come from the germline V gene. This CDR3 comprises 16 residues. This CDR3 reads CASRSGTSTRTGELFF. CDR3 DNA sequence: TGTGCCAGCAGGTCCGGGACTTCAACCCGAACCGGGGAGCTGTTTTTT. The entire variable domain, with the rest obtained from reference TRBV14 and TRBJ2-2, is as follows: EAGVTQFPSHSVIEKGQTVTLRCDPISGHDNLYWYRRVMGKEIKFLLHFVKESKQDESGMPNNRFLAERTGGTYSTLKVQPAELEDSGVYFCASRSGTSTRTGELFFGEGSRLTVL.

The chain joins TRBV7-2 to TRBJ1-2; 8 bases align to TRBD1. The V gene end was trimmed by 2 bases and the J gene end by 6 bases; junction bases not matched to a gene: 5. The germline gives CDR1 SGHTA, CDR2 FQGNSA. This CDR3 has 14 residues. CDR3 protein: CASSLRDRKHGYTF. The CDR3 coding sequence is TGTGCCAGCAGCTTAAGGGACAGGAAACATGGCTACACCTTC.

This chain links TRBV7-2 with TRBJ2-7; TRBD2 matches 12 bases. The CDR3 extends over 16 amino acids. The V gene's germline CDR1 is SGHTA and CDR2 FQGNSA. Trimming at V came to 5 bases and at J to 5 bases, leaving 10 bases not matched to a gene. The CDR3 spells CASSTIALAGGNEQYF. The DNA for the CDR3 is TGTGCCAGCAGCACAATCGCCCTAGCGGGAGGGAACGAGCAGTACTTC.

This chain joins TRBV15 and TRBJ2-3; 10 bases are a match to TRBD2. The germline V gene encodes CDR1 LNHNV and CDR2 YYDKDF (reference sequence). The CDR3 contains 16 residues. The junction had 6 bases not matched to a gene; V was cut back by 1 base and J by 5 bases. CDR3 DNA: TGTGCCACCAGCAGAGCGCTAGCGGGAGTCGGAGATACGCAGTATTTT. This sequence encodes CATSRALAGVGDTQYF.

DNA of the CDR3: TGTGCCAGCAGCTCACAGGGCGATACGCAGTATTTT. Translating it yields CASSSQGDTQYF. The chain combines TRBV7-2 with TRBJ2-3; possible D gene TRBD1, 6 bases. V lost 4 bases and J lost 6, with 8 bases in between. The germline CDR1 and CDR2 sequences are SGHTA and FQGNSA. This CDR3 has 12 residues.